The 2 T cell receptor beta chains listed next were all sequenced from one sample in a study of cytomegalovirus exposure and HLA in healthy donors. The PCR used 60 Vbeta and 13 Jbeta primers. Repertoires were generated with immunoSEQ multiplex PCR, while TCRdb's copy carries only in-frame clones and drops some. Of 100,000 to 150,000 clones listed, around 85% are singletons. The sample was PBMCs. These receptors all come from a man aged 18-30 years in good health and CMV-seropositive.

The rearrangement uses TRBV5-6 and TRBJ1-1; maybe TRBD1 (6 bases). There are 14 residues in the CDR3. The germline V and J ends were trimmed by 0 bases and 10 bases, with 16 bases remaining between them. Germline CDR1 SGHDT, CDR2 YYEEEE. CDR3 protein: CASSLDERGGLAFF. In nucleotides, the CDR3 is TGTGCCAGCAGCTTGGACGAGAGGGGGGGGCTAGCTTTCTTT.

In this sample, this clone turned up a few times. The chain uses TRBV19 and TRBJ2-7, with unresolved D. The germline CDR1 and CDR2 sequences are LNHDA and SQIVND (reference sequence). There are 13 residues in the CDR3. V dropped 3 bases and J dropped 5 bases, with 11 bases sitting between them. This CDR3 is CASSIAGTNEQYF. The CDR3 coding sequence is TGTGCCAGTAGTATTGCAGGTACCAACGAGCAGTACTTC.